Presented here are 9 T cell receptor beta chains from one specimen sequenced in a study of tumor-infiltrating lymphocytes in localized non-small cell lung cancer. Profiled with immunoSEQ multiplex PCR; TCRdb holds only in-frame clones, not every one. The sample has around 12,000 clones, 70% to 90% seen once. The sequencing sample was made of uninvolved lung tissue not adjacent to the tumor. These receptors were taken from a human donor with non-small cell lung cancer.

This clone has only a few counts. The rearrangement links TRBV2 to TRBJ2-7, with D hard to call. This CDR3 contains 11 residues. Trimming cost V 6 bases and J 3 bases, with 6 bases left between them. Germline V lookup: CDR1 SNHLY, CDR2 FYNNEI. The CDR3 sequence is CASSPVYEQYF. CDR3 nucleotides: TGTGCCAGCAGCCCAGTCTACGAGCAGTACTTC.

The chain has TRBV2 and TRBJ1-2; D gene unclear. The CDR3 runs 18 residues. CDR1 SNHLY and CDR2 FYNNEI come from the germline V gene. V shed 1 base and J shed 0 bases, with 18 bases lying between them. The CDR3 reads CASSEVGSGSRTNYGYTF. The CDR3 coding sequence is TGTGCCAGCAGTGAAGTAGGGTCAGGAAGCCGTACTAACTATGGCTACACCTTC.

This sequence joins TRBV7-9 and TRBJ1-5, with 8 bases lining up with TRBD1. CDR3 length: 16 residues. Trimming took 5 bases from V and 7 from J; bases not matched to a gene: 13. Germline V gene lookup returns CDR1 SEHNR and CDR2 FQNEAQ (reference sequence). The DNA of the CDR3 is TGTGCCAGCAGCAGAGGGACAGGACAACCCCAGCAGCCCCAGCATTTT. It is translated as CASSRGTGQPQQPQHF.

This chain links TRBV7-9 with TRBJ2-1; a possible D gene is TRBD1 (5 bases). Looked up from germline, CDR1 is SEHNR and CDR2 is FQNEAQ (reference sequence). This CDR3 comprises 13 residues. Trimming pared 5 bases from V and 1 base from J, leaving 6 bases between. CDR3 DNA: TGTGCCAGCAGCCGGACATCCTACAATGAGCAGTTCTTC. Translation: CASSRTSYNEQFF.

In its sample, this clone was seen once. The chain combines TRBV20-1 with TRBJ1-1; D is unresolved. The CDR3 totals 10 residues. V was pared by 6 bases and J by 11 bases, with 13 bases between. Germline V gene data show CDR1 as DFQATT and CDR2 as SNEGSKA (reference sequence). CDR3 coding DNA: TGCAGTGCCGGGATGGGTGCGGCTTTCTTT. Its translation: CSAGMGAAFF.

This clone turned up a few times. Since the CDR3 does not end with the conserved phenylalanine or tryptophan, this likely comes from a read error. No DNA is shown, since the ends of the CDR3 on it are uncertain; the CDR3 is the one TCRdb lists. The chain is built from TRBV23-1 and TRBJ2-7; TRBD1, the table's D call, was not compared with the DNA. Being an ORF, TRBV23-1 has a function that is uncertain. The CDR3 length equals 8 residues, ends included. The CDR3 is CASTLTGA.

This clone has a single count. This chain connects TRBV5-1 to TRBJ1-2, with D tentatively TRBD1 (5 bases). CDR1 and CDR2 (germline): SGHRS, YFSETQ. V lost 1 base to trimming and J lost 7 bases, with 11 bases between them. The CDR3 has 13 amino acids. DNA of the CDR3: TGCGCCAGCAGCTTGAACTGGGGGGGTGGCTACACCTTC. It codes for CASSLNWGGGYTF.

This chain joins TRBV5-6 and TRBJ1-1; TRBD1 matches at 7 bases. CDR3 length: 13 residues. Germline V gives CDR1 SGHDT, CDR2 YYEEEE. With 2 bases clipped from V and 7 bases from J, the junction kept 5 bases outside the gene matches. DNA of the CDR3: TGTGCCAGCAGCTTTGCAGGGGGAGGTGAAGCTTTCTTT. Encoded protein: CASSFAGGGEAFF.

CDR3 protein: CAWNSVNTEAFF. Written as DNA, the CDR3 is TGTGCCTGGAACAGCGTGAACACTGAAGCTTTCTTT. This chain connects TRBV30 to TRBJ1-1, with D unresolved. Trimming stripped 4 bases from V and 0 bases from J, with 6 bases between. Germline loops: CDR1 GTSNPN, CDR2 SVGIG (reference sequence). The CDR3 sequence is 12 residues long.